Each of the 24 T cell receptor beta chains below was sequenced from the same sample in a study of blood T cell repertoires in COVID-19. Clones were sequenced by immunoSEQ multiplex PCR, and TCRdb holds only the in-frame ones, with some missing. The sample has tens of thousands of clones, around 77% seen once; the top ten hold less than 25%. The sequenced material came from peripheral blood. The origin of the receptors is a man older than 75 with active or convalescent COVID-19.

The CDR3 spells CASSPGRSGYTF. CDR3 DNA: TGTGCCAGCAGCCCGGGGAGGAGTGGCTACACCTTC. The chain recombines TRBV3-1 (or the pseudogene TRBV3-2) with TRBJ1-2; the D is unclear. Trimming removed 4 bases from V and 7 bases from J, with 10 bases in between. The CDR3 length is 12 residues. Germline V gene sequence: CDR1 LGHDT, CDR2 YNNKEL (reference sequence).

The V and J genes are TRBV18 and TRBJ2-1; a weak D match, TRBD1 (5 bases). Germline CDR1 is KGHSH and CDR2 is LQKENI. V dropped 4 bases and J dropped 0 bases, with 10 bases sitting between them. CDR3 length equals 15 residues. The CDR3 region is CASSQFQGSYNEQFF. The CDR3 DNA reads TGTGCCAGCTCACAGTTCCAGGGCTCCTACAATGAGCAGTTCTTC.

This clone appeared once. The chain employs TRBV7-9 and TRBJ2-2; 12 bases are a match to TRBD2. The junction had 13 bases not matched to a gene; V was cut back by 4 bases and J by 7 bases. CDR1 is SEHNR, CDR2 FQNEAQ, per germline (reference sequence). The CDR3 totals 18 residues. CDR3 sequence: CASSSRGRTSGTSGELFF. The DNA for the CDR3 is TGTGCCAGCAGCTCACGAGGAAGGACTAGCGGGACTAGCGGGGAGCTGTTTTTT.

V gene TRBV27 combines with J gene TRBJ2-5; D is undetermined. This CDR3 is 15 amino acids long. The germline V gene has CDR1 MNHEY and CDR2 SMNVEV (reference sequence). V was shortened by 3 bases and J by 7 bases, with 18 bases between the two germline ends. The CDR3 DNA is TGTGCCAGCAGTTTTGGAGCCAGCCCACATCGGACCCAGTACTTC. It specifies CASSFGASPHRTQYF.

The rearrangement links TRBV18 to TRBJ1-1, with TRBD1 identical over 8 bases. In germline, CDR1 is KGHSH, CDR2 LQKENI. V shed 2 bases and J 0 bases; nucleotides not matched to a gene: 5. The CDR3 contains 16 residues. In DNA form, the CDR3 reads TGTGCCAGCTCACCAGGACAGGGTCAGATGAACACTGAAGCTTTCTTT. Its translation is CASSPGQGQMNTEAFF.

The genes are TRBV7-8 and TRBJ2-2, with D perhaps matching TRBD1 (6 bases). The CDR3 covers 20 residues. V gave up 4 bases and J gave up 0 bases, with 24 bases separating them. The V gene's germline CDR1 is SGHVS and CDR2 FQNEAQ. The CDR3 DNA sequence: TGTGCCAGCAGCTCCATTTCCGGGACAACACCGACCTCGAACACCGGGGAGCTGTTTTTT. This encodes CASSSISGTTPTSNTGELFF.

This chain uses TRBV7-8 with TRBJ1-5; D is uncertain. V gave up 3 bases and J gave up 4 bases, with 10 bases separating them. The CDR3 has 14 residues. CDR1 and CDR2 from the germline V gene are SGHVS and FQNEAQ. The CDR3 spells CASSFFGGNQPQHF. In DNA, the CDR3 is TGTGCCAGCAGCTTTTTCGGCGGGAATCAGCCCCAGCATTTT.

The table lists this clone with many counts. This chain connects TRBV19 to TRBJ2-5; 12 positions match TRBD2. V was clipped by 3 bases and J by 1 base; unmatched bases: 6. CDR3 length: 17 residues. CDR1 LNHDA and CDR2 SQIVND come from the germline V gene (reference sequence). CDR3 protein: CASSIRVLAGGQETQYF. In nucleotides, the CDR3 is TGTGCCAGTAGTATCCGGGTACTAGCGGGAGGCCAAGAGACCCAGTACTTC.

The rearrangement joins TRBV5-5 to TRBJ2-7; the match to TRBD2 covers 9 bases. Germline CDR1 reads SGHKS; CDR2 reads YYEKEE (reference sequence). The V gene end was trimmed by 0 bases and the J gene end by 2 bases; junction bases not matched to a gene: 6. The CDR3 length is 16 residues. The CDR3 DNA follows: TGTGCCAGCAGCTTGGGTGCGGGAGGGACCGCCTACGAGCAGTACTTC. Protein: CASSLGAGGTAYEQYF.

CDR3 nucleotide sequence: TGTGCCAGCAGCTTAAGTGGGGGAGGGAACTATGGCTACACCTTC. Translation: CASSLSGGGNYGYTF. The J gene is TRBJ1-2, the V gene TRBV7-2, with a possible D match to TRBD1 (5 bases). The CDR3 runs to 15 residues. Germline values: CDR1 SGHTA, CDR2 FQGNSA. Trimming removed 2 bases at V and 2 bases at J, with 12 bases between.

The table lists this clone with many counts. The V and J genes are TRBV27 and TRBJ2-1; the D is unclear. The CDR3 consists of 12 residues. Per the germline V gene, CDR1 is MNHEY and CDR2 is SMNVEV (reference sequence). Trimming pared 1 base from V and 9 bases from J, leaving 7 bases between. CDR3 amino acids: CASSLYSGEQFF. DNA of the CDR3: TGTGCCAGCAGTTTATATAGTGGTGAGCAGTTCTTC.

This clone was seen a single time. The chain uses TRBV11-2 and TRBJ2-1; D is ambiguous. CDR3 length equals 15 residues. The V gene lost 5 bases and the J gene lost 1 base, with 12 bases spanning the gap. CDR1 and CDR2 (germline): SGHAT, FQNNGV. Here the CDR3 reads CASSQSAESYNEQFF. CDR3 nucleotides: TGTGCCAGCAGCCAGTCGGCGGAGTCCTACAATGAGCAGTTCTTC. Full variable domain (rest looked up from reference TRBV11-2 and TRBJ2-1): EAGVAQSPRYKIIEKRQSVAFWCNPISGHATLYWYQQILGQGPKLLIQFQNNGVVDDSQLPKDRFSAERLKGVDSTLKIQPAKLEDSAVYLCASSQSAESYNEQFFGPGTRLTVL.

The chain couples TRBV3-1 (or the pseudogene TRBV3-2) to TRBJ1-1, with a tentative D call TRBD1 (5 bases). Germline values: CDR1 LGHDT, CDR2 YNNKEL (reference sequence). CDR3 size: 12 residues. The V and J ends lost 5 bases and 7 bases respectively, with 11 bases between them. The CDR3 region is CASSEGLIEAFF. For the CDR3, the DNA is TGTGCCAGCAGCGAGGGACTAATTGAAGCTTTCTTT.

V and J are TRBV5-4 and TRBJ2-6; D gene uncertain. The germline gives CDR1 SGHNT, CDR2 YYREEE (reference sequence). Trimming removed 4 bases from V and 0 bases from J, with 8 bases in between. The CDR3 has 15 residues. The CDR3 loop is CASSLPSSGANVLTF. The DNA for the CDR3 is TGTGCCAGCAGCCTCCCGTCCTCTGGGGCCAACGTCCTGACTTTC. The whole variable domain, filled in from reference TRBV5-4 and TRBJ2-6, reads ETGVTQSPTHLIKTRGQQVTLRCSSQSGHNTVSWYQQALGQGPQFIFQYYREEENGRGNFPPRFSGLQFPNYSSELNVNALELDDSALYLCASSLPSSGANVLTFGAGSRLTVL.

J is TRBJ2-7 and V is TRBV7-2; D is ambiguous. CDR1 and CDR2 from the germline V gene are SGHTA and FQGNSA. V shed 1 base and J shed 4 bases, with 8 bases lying between them. This CDR3 comprises 13 residues. The DNA for the CDR3 is TGTGCCAGCAGCTTAGACCCCGGGTACGAGCAGTACTTC. Translating gives CASSLDPGYEQYF.

This clone was detected only a few times. The CDR3 DNA is TGTGCCAGCAGGCCGGACAGGGGTGTGTATGGCTACACCTTC. Translated, it gives CASRPDRGVYGYTF. The rearrangement joins TRBV7-8 to TRBJ1-2, with 9 bases that match TRBD1. Germline lookup yields CDR1 SGHVS and CDR2 FQNEAQ. Trimming took 6 bases from V and 5 from J; bases not matched to a gene: 7. CDR3 length: 14 amino acids.

The chain recombines TRBV30 with TRBJ2-7; a possible D gene is TRBD2 (6 bases). The CDR3 has 13 amino acids. V was pared by 5 bases and J by 0 bases, with 11 bases between. CDR1 and CDR2 (germline): GTSNPN, SVGIG (reference sequence). CDR3 sequence (DNA): TGTGCCTGGGCCCGGGGAGGCTCCTACGAGCAGTACTTC. This gives the protein CAWARGGSYEQYF.

V and J are TRBV19 and TRBJ1-3; D uncertain. V was pared by 1 base and J by 2 bases, with 9 bases between. Germline V gives CDR1 LNHDA, CDR2 SQIVND (reference sequence). This CDR3 has 15 amino acids. CDR3 sequence reads: CASSIARGTGNTIYF. The DNA of the CDR3 is TGTGCCAGTAGTATAGCGCGGGGAACTGGAAACACCATATATTTT.

This clone was found a few times. This chain links TRBV3-1 (or the pseudogene TRBV3-2) with TRBJ1-3, with D possibly TRBD1 on 5 matching bases. The CDR3 loop spans 14 amino acids. Trimming removed 0 bases from V and 9 bases from J, with 12 bases in between. Germline CDR1 and CDR2: LGHDT and YNNKEL (reference sequence). The CDR3 bases are TGTGCCAGCAGCCAAGATAGGGGCTACGGCACCATATATTTT. It codes for CASSQDRGYGTIYF.

This chain links TRBV5-1 with TRBJ2-1, with TRBD2 matching 11 bases. Unmatched junction bases numbered 20, after V lost 0 bases and J lost 9 bases. The length of the CDR3 is 20 residues. The germline V gene encodes CDR1 SGHRS and CDR2 YFSETQ. CDR3 protein: CASSLGLLQGPPSGRSEQFF. The DNA for the CDR3 is TGCGCCAGCAGCTTGGGGTTGTTACAGGGACCTCCTAGCGGGAGGTCTGAGCAGTTCTTC.

J is TRBJ2-2 and V is TRBV5-1; D ambiguous. The V end lost 4 bases, the J end lost 5 bases, and 12 bases lay between the germline ends. The CDR3 contains 14 residues. Germline V gene data show CDR1 as SGHRS and CDR2 as YFSETQ. DNA for the CDR3: TGCGCCAGCAGCCCCGACACCACAACCGGGGAGCTGTTTTTT. Its protein product is CASSPDTTTGELFF.

This sequence joins TRBV19 and TRBJ1-5; a possible D gene is TRBD1 (5 bases). This CDR3 has 15 amino acids. Germline CDR1 reads LNHDA; CDR2 reads SQIVND (reference sequence). V gave up 6 bases and J gave up 10 bases, with 22 bases separating them. The chain's CDR3 is CASRFPSGGGGPQHF. As DNA, the CDR3 is TGTGCCAGTAGGTTCCCCTCGGGGGGAGGTGGACCCCAGCATTTT.

This chain uses TRBV11-2 with TRBJ2-1, with 11 positions matching TRBD2. CDR3 length equals 14 residues. Germline lookup yields CDR1 SGHAT and CDR2 FQNNGV. V lost 5 bases, J lost 4 bases, and 1 base stayed unmatched. CDR3 residues: CASSGTSGYNEQFF. CDR3 DNA: TGTGCCAGCAGCGGGACTAGCGGTTACAATGAGCAGTTCTTC.

This clone was recorded many times. The chain couples TRBV7-8 to TRBJ1-1, with 9 positions matching TRBD1. Germline-derived CDR1 and CDR2 are SGHVS and FQNEAQ. The CDR3 totals 13 residues. With V trimmed by 3 bases and J by 8 bases, 4 bases remained unmatched. The CDR3 nucleotides read TGTGCCAGCAGCTTCGGGACAGGGACCGAAGCTTTCTTT. Encoded protein: CASSFGTGTEAFF. Complete variable domain (other parts from reference TRBV7-8 and TRBJ1-1): GAGVSQSPRYKVAKRGQDVALRCDPISGHVSLFWYQQALGQGPEFLTYFQNEAQLDKSGLPSDRFFAERPEGSVSTLKIQRTQQEDSAVYLCASSFGTGTEAFFGQGTRLTVV.